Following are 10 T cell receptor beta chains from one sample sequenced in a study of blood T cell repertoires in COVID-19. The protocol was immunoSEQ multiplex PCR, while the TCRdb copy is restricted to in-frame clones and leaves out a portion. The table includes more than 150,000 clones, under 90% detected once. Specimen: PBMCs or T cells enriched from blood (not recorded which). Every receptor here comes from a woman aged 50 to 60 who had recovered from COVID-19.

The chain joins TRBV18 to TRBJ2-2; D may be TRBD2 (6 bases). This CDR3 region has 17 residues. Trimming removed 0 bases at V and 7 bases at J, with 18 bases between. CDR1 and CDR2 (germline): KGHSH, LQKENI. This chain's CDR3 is CASSPPRGGERSGELFF. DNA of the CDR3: TGTGCCAGCTCACCACCGAGAGGAGGGGAAAGGAGCGGGGAGCTGTTTTTT.

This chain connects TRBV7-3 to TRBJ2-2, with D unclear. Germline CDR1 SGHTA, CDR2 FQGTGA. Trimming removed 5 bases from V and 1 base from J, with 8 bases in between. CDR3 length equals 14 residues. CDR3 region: CASSPYWNTGELFF. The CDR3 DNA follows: TGTGCCAGCAGCCCTTATTGGAACACCGGGGAGCTGTTTTTT.

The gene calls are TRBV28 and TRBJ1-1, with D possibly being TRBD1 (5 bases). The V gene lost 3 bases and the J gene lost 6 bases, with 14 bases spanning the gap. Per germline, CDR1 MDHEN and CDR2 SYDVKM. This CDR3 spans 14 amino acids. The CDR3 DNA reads TGTGCCAGCAGTTTCGGCAGGGCGAGAGCTGAAGCTTTCTTT. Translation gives CASSFGRARAEAFF.

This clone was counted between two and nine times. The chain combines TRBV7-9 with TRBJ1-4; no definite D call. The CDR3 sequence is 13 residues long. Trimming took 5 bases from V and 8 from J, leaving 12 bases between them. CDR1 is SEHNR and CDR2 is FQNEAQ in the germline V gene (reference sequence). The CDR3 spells CASSPLPGEKLFF. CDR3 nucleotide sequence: TGTGCCAGCAGCCCTCTTCCGGGGGAAAAACTGTTTTTT.

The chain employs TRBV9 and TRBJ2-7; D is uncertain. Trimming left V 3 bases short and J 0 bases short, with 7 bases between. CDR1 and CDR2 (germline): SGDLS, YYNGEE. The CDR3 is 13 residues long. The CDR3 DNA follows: TGTGCCAGCAGCGAATTACTCTCCTACGAGCAGTACTTC. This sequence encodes CASSELLSYEQYF.

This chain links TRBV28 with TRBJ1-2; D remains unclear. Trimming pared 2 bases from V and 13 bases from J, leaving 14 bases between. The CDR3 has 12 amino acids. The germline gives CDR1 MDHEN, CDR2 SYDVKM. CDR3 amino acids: CASSLAATGFTF. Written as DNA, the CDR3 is TGTGCCAGCAGTTTAGCCGCCACGGGGTTCACCTTC.

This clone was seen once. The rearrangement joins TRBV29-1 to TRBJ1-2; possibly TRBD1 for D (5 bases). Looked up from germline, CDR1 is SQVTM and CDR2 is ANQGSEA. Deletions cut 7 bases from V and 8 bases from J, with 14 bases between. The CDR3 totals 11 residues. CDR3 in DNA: TGCAGCGCCAGAGCGGGGGTCGGCTACACCTTC. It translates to CSARAGVGYTF.

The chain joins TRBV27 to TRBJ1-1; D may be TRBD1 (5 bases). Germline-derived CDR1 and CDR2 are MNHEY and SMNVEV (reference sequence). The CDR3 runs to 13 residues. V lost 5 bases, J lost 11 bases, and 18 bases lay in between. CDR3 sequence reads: CASSIRGSGGAFF. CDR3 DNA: TGTGCCAGCAGTATTCGGGGGTCCGGAGGGGCTTTCTTT.

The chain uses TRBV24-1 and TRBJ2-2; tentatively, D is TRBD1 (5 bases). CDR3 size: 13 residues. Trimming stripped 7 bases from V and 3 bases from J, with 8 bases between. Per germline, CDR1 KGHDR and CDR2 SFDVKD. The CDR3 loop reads CATRDSYTGELFF. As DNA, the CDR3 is TGTGCCACCAGAGACAGTTACACCGGGGAGCTGTTTTTT.

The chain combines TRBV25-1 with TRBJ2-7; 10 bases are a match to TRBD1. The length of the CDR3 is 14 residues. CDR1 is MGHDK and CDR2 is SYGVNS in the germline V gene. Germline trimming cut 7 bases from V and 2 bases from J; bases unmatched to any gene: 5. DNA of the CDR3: TGTGCCAGCATTAGGACAGGGGGGGCCTACGAGCAGTACTTC. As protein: CASIRTGGAYEQYF.